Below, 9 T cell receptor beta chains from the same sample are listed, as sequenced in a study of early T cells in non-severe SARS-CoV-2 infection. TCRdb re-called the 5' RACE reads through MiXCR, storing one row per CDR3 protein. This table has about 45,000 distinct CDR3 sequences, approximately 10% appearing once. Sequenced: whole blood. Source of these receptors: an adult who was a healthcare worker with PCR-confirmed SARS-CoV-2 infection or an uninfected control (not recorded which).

The CDR3 DNA follows: TGCAGTGCCAAGGGGACAGGTCGAGAGACCCAGTACTTC. Its protein product is CSAKGTGRETQYF. The chain uses TRBV20-1 and TRBJ2-5; TRBD1 matches 8 bases. Trimming took 6 bases from V and 4 from J; bases not matched to a gene: 7. The CDR3 runs 13 residues. Germline V gene sequence: CDR1 DFQATT, CDR2 SNEGSKA (reference sequence).

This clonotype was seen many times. The CDR3 region has the DNA TGCGCCAGCAGCTCCTCCGGGACTGCGAACACCGGGGAGCTGTTTTTT. It is translated as CASSSSGTANTGELFF. The rearrangement uses TRBV5-1 and TRBJ2-2; possibly TRBD2 for D (6 bases). V lost 3 bases and J lost 0, with 12 bases in between. Germline CDR1 SGHRS, CDR2 YFSETQ. This CDR3 has 16 amino acids.

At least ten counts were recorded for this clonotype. The CDR3 nucleotides read TGTGCCAGCAGACCGGGACAGGGTGGCAATCAGCCCCAGCATTTT. Translating gives CASRPGQGGNQPQHF. The chain carries TRBV27 and TRBJ1-5, with 9 nucleotides matching TRBD1. The V gene end was trimmed by 6 bases and the J gene end by 2 bases; junction bases not matched to a gene: 5. Looked up from germline, CDR1 is MNHEY and CDR2 is SMNVEV (reference sequence). This CDR3 comprises 15 residues.

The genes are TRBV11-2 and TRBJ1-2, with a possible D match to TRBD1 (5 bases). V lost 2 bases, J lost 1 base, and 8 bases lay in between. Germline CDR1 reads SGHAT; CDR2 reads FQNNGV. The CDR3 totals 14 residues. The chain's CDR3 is CASSLRQINYGYTF. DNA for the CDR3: TGTGCCAGCAGCTTACGACAGATTAACTATGGCTACACCTTC.

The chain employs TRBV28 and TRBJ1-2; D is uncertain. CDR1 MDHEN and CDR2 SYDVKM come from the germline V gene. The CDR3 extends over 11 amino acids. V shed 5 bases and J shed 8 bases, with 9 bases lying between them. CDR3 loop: CASSPENGYTF. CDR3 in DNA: TGTGCCAGCAGTCCTGAAAACGGCTACACCTTC.

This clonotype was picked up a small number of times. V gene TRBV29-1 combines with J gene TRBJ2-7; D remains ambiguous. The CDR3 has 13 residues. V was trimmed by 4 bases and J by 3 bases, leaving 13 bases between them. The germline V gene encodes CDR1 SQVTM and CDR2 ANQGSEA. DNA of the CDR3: TGCAGCGTTGTTGGCAAAGGCAACTACGAGCAGTACTTC. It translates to CSVVGKGNYEQYF.

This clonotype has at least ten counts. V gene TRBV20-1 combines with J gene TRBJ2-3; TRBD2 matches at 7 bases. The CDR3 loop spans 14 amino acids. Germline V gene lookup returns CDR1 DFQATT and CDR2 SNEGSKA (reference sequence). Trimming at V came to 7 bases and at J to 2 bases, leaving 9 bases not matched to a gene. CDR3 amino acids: CSVQRTRSTDTQYF. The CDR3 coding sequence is TGCAGTGTCCAACGGACTAGATCCACAGATACGCAGTATTTT.

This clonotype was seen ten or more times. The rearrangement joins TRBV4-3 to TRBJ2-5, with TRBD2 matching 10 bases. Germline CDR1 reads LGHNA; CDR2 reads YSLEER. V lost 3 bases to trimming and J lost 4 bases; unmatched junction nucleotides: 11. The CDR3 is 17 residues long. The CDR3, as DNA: TGCGCCAGCAGCCACTACCATCTAGCGGGAGCTGCAGAGACCCAGTACTTC. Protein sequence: CASSHYHLAGAAETQYF.

The CDR3 region is CSAQMNTEAFF. DNA of the CDR3: TGCAGCGCCCAGATGAACACTGAAGCTTTCTTT. The chain links TRBV29-1 to TRBJ1-1; D remains ambiguous. The CDR3 runs 11 residues. V was cut by 7 bases and J by 0 bases, with 6 bases left in between. Looked up from germline, CDR1 is SQVTM and CDR2 is ANQGSEA.